This entry describes one TCR beta chain. With a J-beta primer mix and a sample-barcoded 5' primer, a second PCR ran roughly 6 to 11 cycles. Every sample gave at least 2.5 million paired-end reads containing CDR3. A single record per CDR3 protein comes from TCRdb applying MiXCR to the 5' RACE reads. The repertoire consists of hundreds of thousands of distinct CDR3 sequences, with about 51% occurring once and the leading ten covering approximately 13%. This entry is derived from a study of blood T cells in healthy people across ages. The germline V gene encodes CDR1 DFQATT and CDR2 SNEGSKA (reference sequence). After removal of 6 bases from V and 7 bases from J, the junction contained 7 bases not matched to a gene. This CDR3 has 13 amino acids.

The chain employs TRBV20-1 and TRBJ2-3; TRBD1 matches 10 bases. The receptor was derived from an elderly woman in good health. Sequenced: blood. The CDR3 DNA reads as TGCAGTGCGGGACAGGGGCCCACGAATACGCAGTATTTT. Translation: CSAGQGPTNTQYF.